Following are 22 T cell receptor beta chains from one sample sequenced in a study of molecular identifiers for immune sequencing clone quantification. One entry per CDR3 protein, called by TCRdb with MiXCR from the PCR reads. The sample consists of 460,000 or so distinct CDR3 sequences, about 21% of them appearing once. Sequenced sample: naive CD8+ T cells from blood, with Jurkat cell RNA spiked in. The subset: FACS-sorted CD8+CD4-CCR7+CD45RA+ naive T cells. These receptors were taken from a human donor in good health. Some libraries in this study had Jurkat cell RNA spiked in.

This sequence joins TRBV10-3 and TRBJ2-5; TRBD1 aligns across 7 bases. Germline loops: CDR1 ENHRY, CDR2 SYGVKD. The CDR3 loop spans 14 amino acids. The trim removed 0 bases at V and 5 bases at J, leaving 3 bases unmatched. Here the CDR3 DNA reads TGTGCCATCAGTGAGTCGACAGGGACGGAGACCCAGTACTTC. Its translation: CAISESTGTETQYF.

Many counts were recorded for this clonotype. The rearrangement links TRBV20-1 to TRBJ1-5; D remains ambiguous. The CDR3 consists of 16 residues. V was shortened by 0 bases and J by 3 bases, with 15 bases between the two germline ends. The germline gives CDR1 DFQATT, CDR2 SNEGSKA (reference sequence). The CDR3 reads CSARDNLLGLNQPQHF. CDR3 bases: TGCAGTGCTAGAGATAACCTTCTAGGACTCAATCAGCCCCAGCATTTT.

This clonotype was observed many times. J is TRBJ2-3 and V is TRBV7-2; D gene ambiguous. Germline values: CDR1 SGHTA, CDR2 FQGNSA. V lost 8 bases and J lost 2, with 11 bases in between. The CDR3 sequence is 13 residues long. The CDR3 bases are TGTGCCAGCTTTGAACTTGACACAGATACGCAGTATTTT. Amino acids: CASFELDTDTQYF. The entire variable domain, with the rest obtained from reference TRBV7-2 and TRBJ2-3, is as follows: GAGVSQSPSNKVTEKGKDVELRCDPISGHTALYWYRQSLGQGLEFLIYFQGNSAPDKSGLPSDRFSAERTGGSVSTLTIQRTQQEDSAVYLCASFELDTDTQYFGPGTRLTVL.

CDR3 sequence (DNA): TGTGCCAGCAGTACCGGACATGGGGCTTCCAAAAACATTCAGTACTTC. It codes for CASSTGHGASKNIQYF. The chain carries TRBV6-2 or TRBV6-3 and TRBJ2-4; tentative D call: TRBD1 (5 bases). CDR1 MNHEY and CDR2 SVGEGT come from the germline V gene. Trimming removed 5 bases at V and 2 bases at J, with 16 bases between. CDR3 length equals 16 residues.

With regard to this clonotype: Just one base apart from a much larger clone, this may be a read error. The chain recombines TRBV6-5 with TRBJ2-3; TRBD2 matches at 12 bases. The germline gives CDR1 MNHEY, CDR2 SVGAGI. The CDR3 loop spans 16 amino acids. CDR3 loop: CASSLTSGGSTDTRYF. The CDR3 nucleotides are TGTGCCAGCAGTTTGACTAGCGGGGGAAGCACAGATACGCGGTATTTT.

This clonotype was observed a few times. The V call is TRBV12-3 or TRBV12-4, the J call TRBJ2-7, with 11 positions matching TRBD1. V trimming: 6 bases; J trimming: 4 bases; junction bases outside the gene matches: 2. CDR3 size: 13 residues. In DNA, the CDR3 is TGTGCCAGCAGGGACAGGGGGCGATACGAGCAGTACTTC. Protein: CASRDRGRYEQYF.

The rearrangement uses TRBV4-3 and TRBJ2-3; D is perhaps TRBD2 (6 bases). This CDR3 has 18 amino acids. The ends were cut back, 0 bases at V and 2 bases at J, with 18 bases in the middle. CDR1 and CDR2 from the germline V gene are LGHNA and YSLEER. CDR3 in DNA: TGCGCCAGCAGCCAAGAAGGGCTGTCGGGAGCCCACACAGATACGCAGTATTTT. Its translation: CASSQEGLSGAHTDTQYF.

Concerning this clonotype itself: Possible read error: a much larger clone is one base away. The chain couples TRBV5-6 to TRBJ1-1; D is ambiguous. The germline V gene has CDR1 SGHDT and CDR2 YYEEEE. There are 13 residues in the CDR3. CDR3 amino acids: CASSLTPDTEALF. DNA of the CDR3: TGTGCCAGCAGCTTGACACCAGACACTGAAGCTCTCTTT. Full variable domain (outside the CDR3, taken from reference TRBV5-6 and TRBJ1-1): DAGVTQSPTHLIKTRGQQVTLRCSPKSGHDTVSWYQQALGQGPQFIFQYYEEEERQRGNFPDRFSGHQFPNYSSELNVNALLLGDSALYLCASSLTPDTEALFGQGTRLTVV.

This clonotype has more than one count but fewer than ten. The chain recombines TRBV13 with TRBJ2-1; 10 bases fit TRBD1. The J segment lost 6 bases and the V segment lost 2 bases, leaving 4 bases of the junction unmatched. The CDR3 sequence is 15 residues long. The germline V gene encodes CDR1 PRHDT and CDR2 FYEKMQ (reference sequence). Here the CDR3 DNA reads TGTGCCAGCAGCTTACGGGACAGGGGTTTCAATGAGCAGTTCTTC. Protein: CASSLRDRGFNEQFF.

Many counts were recorded for this clonotype. The J gene is TRBJ2-3, the V gene TRBV19; the match to TRBD1 covers 7 bases. The CDR3 loop spans 14 amino acids. The germline gives CDR1 LNHDA, CDR2 SQIVND (reference sequence). V was pared by 8 bases and J by 2 bases, with 7 bases of the junction left unmatched. The CDR3 is CASAGDSYTDTQYF. Written as DNA, the CDR3 is TGTGCCAGTGCTGGGGACAGCTACACAGATACGCAGTATTTT.

The table lists this clonotype with a few counts. The rearrangement joins TRBV30 to TRBJ1-1, with D possibly TRBD1 on 5 matching bases. This CDR3 is 11 amino acids long. Trimming took 6 bases from V and 6 from J, leaving 11 bases between them. Germline-derived CDR1 and CDR2 are GTSNPN and SVGIG (reference sequence). Written as DNA, the CDR3 is TGTGCCTGTAAAAGACAGCCTGAAGCTTTCTTT. It translates to CACKRQPEAFF.

This clonotype was seen repeatedly, ten times or more. This rearrangement joins TRBV20-1 to TRBJ2-7; perhaps TRBD2 as D (5 bases). V shed 5 bases and J shed 0 bases, with 11 bases lying between them. The length of the CDR3 is 13 residues. CDR1 is DFQATT and CDR2 is SNEGSKA in the germline V gene (reference sequence). In nucleotides, the CDR3 is TGCAGTGCTTCGGACTCAGTCTCCTACGAGCAGTACTTC. It translates to CSASDSVSYEQYF.

Regarding this clonotype: A much larger clone is a single base away; this may be a read error. CDR3 region: CASSPTWGGVNTEAFF. The CDR3 nucleotides read TGTGCCAGCAGCCCCACATGGGGGGGCGTGAACACTGAAGCTTTCTTT. The chain couples TRBV7-9 to TRBJ1-1; possible D gene TRBD1, 6 bases. The CDR3 covers 16 residues. Trimming removed 5 bases at V and 0 bases at J, with 16 bases between. Germline V CDR1 and CDR2: SEHNR, FQNEAQ (reference sequence).

In its sample, this clonotype was seen many times. This sequence joins TRBV20-1 and TRBJ2-7; tentative D call: TRBD1 (6 bases). CDR3 length: 15 amino acids. Germline loops: CDR1 DFQATT, CDR2 SNEGSKA (reference sequence). Trimming removed 0 bases at V and 0 bases at J, with 12 bases between. The CDR3 DNA sequence: TGCAGTGCTAGAGATGAACAGGGCGTCTCCTACGAGCAGTACTTC. Residues: CSARDEQGVSYEQYF.

This clonotype was detected only a few times. The chain couples TRBV6-2 or TRBV6-3 to TRBJ2-5; no clear D gene. Deletions cut 0 bases from V and 9 bases from J, with 11 bases between. CDR3 size: 13 residues. Germline V gene data show CDR1 as MNHEY and CDR2 as SVGEGT. The CDR3 DNA reads TGTGCCAGCAGTTACTCCTTAATCCAGGCCCAGTACTTC. It translates to CASSYSLIQAQYF.

V usage is TRBV19 and J usage is TRBJ2-1; D unclear. Trimming removed 1 base from V and 0 bases from J, with 7 bases in between. CDR1 and CDR2 from the germline V gene are LNHDA and SQIVND (reference sequence). The CDR3 extends over 15 amino acids. The CDR3 coding sequence is TGTGCCAGTAGTATAGTACCCAGCTCCTACAATGAGCAGTTCTTC. It encodes CASSIVPSSYNEQFF. The full variable domain, its missing parts supplied by reference TRBV19 and TRBJ2-1, is DGGITQSPKYLFRKEGQNVTLSCEQNLNHDAMYWYRQDPGQGLRLIYYSQIVNDFQKGDIAEGYSVSREKKESFPLTVTSAQKNPTAFYLCASSIVPSSYNEQFFGPGTRLTVL.

V usage is TRBV28 and J usage is TRBJ1-1; D uncertain. The CDR3 is 16 residues long. Trimming cost V 3 bases and J 2 bases, with 16 bases left between them. Germline lookup yields CDR1 MDHEN and CDR2 SYDVKM. For the CDR3, the DNA is TGTGCCAGCAGTTTGTATCTTACTACAGTCAACACTGAAGCTTTCTTT. This translates into CASSLYLTTVNTEAFF.

For this clonotype: This clone may be a read error of a much larger clone one base away. The final CDR3 position lacks the conserved phenylalanine or tryptophan, pointing to a likely read error. This chain uses TRBV24-1 with TRBJ2-7, with D possibly called TRBD1 or TRBD2 (5 bases each). The V gene lost 5 bases and the J gene lost 2 bases, with 9 bases spanning the gap. The CDR3 contains 13 residues. Germline V gene sequence: CDR1 KGHDR, CDR2 SFDVKD. DNA for the CDR3: TGTGCCACCAGTGGTGGGACCCCCTACGAGCAGTACCTC. Protein sequence: CATSGGTPYEQYL.

This clonotype was found many times. The gene calls are TRBV6-1 and TRBJ2-7, with D tentatively TRBD1 (6 bases). The V end lost 3 bases, the J end lost 3 bases, and 15 bases lay between the germline ends. The germline V gene has CDR1 MNHNS and CDR2 SASEGT. CDR3 length: 15 amino acids. This chain's CDR3 is CASSDWDITSYEQYF. The CDR3, as DNA: TGTGCCAGCAGTGATTGGGACATCACAAGCTACGAGCAGTACTTC.

This clonotype has ten or more counts. The chain combines TRBV19 with TRBJ2-3; either TRBD1 or TRBD2 may fit D (6 bases each). The CDR3 length is 15 residues. Per the germline V gene, CDR1 is LNHDA and CDR2 is SQIVND (reference sequence). Trimming took off 3 bases at V and 2 bases at J, with 12 bases between the two ends. CDR3 protein: CASSIGGGSTDTQYF. In DNA form, the CDR3 reads TGTGCCAGTAGTATTGGAGGGGGTTCCACAGATACGCAGTATTTT.

This clonotype was seen repeatedly, ten times or more. The chain uses TRBV2 and TRBJ2-3; no clear D gene. Per the germline V gene, CDR1 is SNHLY and CDR2 is FYNNEI. The V and J ends lost 7 bases and 0 bases respectively, with 8 bases between them. CDR3 length equals 13 residues. CDR3 loop: CASMGWSTDTQYF. The CDR3, as DNA: TGTGCCAGCATGGGCTGGAGCACAGATACGCAGTATTTT.

This clonotype was seen at least ten times. The V gene is TRBV12-3 or TRBV12-4, the J gene TRBJ2-5; D might be TRBD2 (5 bases). CDR3 length: 14 amino acids. Trimming cost V 6 bases and J 3 bases, with 14 bases left between them. This CDR3 reads CASSLISGKETQYF. CDR3 bases: TGTGCCAGCAGCCTGATAAGCGGAAAAGAGACCCAGTACTTC.